This entry lists 8 T cell receptor beta chains sequenced from one sample in a study of shared clonotypes between healthy human individuals. Sequencing was performed with immunoSEQ multiplex PCR; in TCRdb, only in-frame clones are kept and a portion is missing. The data show 2 million to 2.5 million clones, with approximately 95% seen just once and about 0.39% held by the top ten. The specimen was naive CD4+ T cells from PBMCs. Subset defined: CD45RA+ positively selected. All receptors derive from a young man in good health. Some clones in this sample may be carry-over from other donors' samples.

The chain carries TRBV5-6 and TRBJ1-1, with D tentatively TRBD1 (6 bases). The germline V gene encodes CDR1 SGHDT and CDR2 YYEEEE. V was shortened by 4 bases and J by 4 bases, with 17 bases between the two germline ends. This CDR3 has 15 residues. CDR3 sequence (DNA): TGTGCCAGCAGCGAGAGAGGGGGAGGGATCACTGAAGCTTTCTTT. Translating gives CASSERGGGITEAFF. The entire variable domain, with the rest obtained from reference TRBV5-6 and TRBJ1-1, is as follows: DAGVTQSPTHLIKTRGQQVTLRCSPKSGHDTVSWYQQALGQGPQFIFQYYEEEERQRGNFPDRFSGHQFPNYSSELNVNALLLGDSALYLCASSERGGGITEAFFGQGTRLTVV.

This clone is a singleton in its sample. The V gene is TRBV10-3, the J gene TRBJ2-5; D possibly corresponds to TRBD1 (5 bases). CDR1 and CDR2 (germline): ENHRY, SYGVKD. CDR3 length: 14 residues. V lost 11 bases and J 2 bases, leaving 18 bases between the germline ends. The CDR3 DNA follows: TGTGCCGCCCGCCGTAGCAGACAGCAAGAGACCCAGTACTTC. It yields the protein CAARRSRQQETQYF.

The chain has TRBV4-2 and TRBJ2-4; no definite D call. V was clipped by 8 bases and J by 3 bases, with 11 bases between them. From germline, CDR1 is LGHNA and CDR2 YNFKEQ. This CDR3 has 13 residues. The CDR3 coding sequence is TGTGCCAGCGGAGACGGATTCAAAAACATTCAGTACTTC. This sequence encodes CASGDGFKNIQYF.

V usage is TRBV25-1 and J usage is TRBJ2-5, with D unclear. This CDR3 comprises 14 residues. With 3 bases removed from V and 1 base from J, the gap between germline ends came to 9 bases. Germline V gene lookup returns CDR1 MGHDK and CDR2 SYGVNS. The CDR3 bases are TGTGCCAGCAGTGACCCGCAGACCCAAGAGACCCAGTACTTC. This gives the protein CASSDPQTQETQYF. The full variable domain, completed using reference TRBV25-1 and TRBJ2-5, is EADIYQTPRYLVIGTGKKITLECSQTMGHDKMYWYQQDPGMELHLIHYSYGVNSTEKGDLSSESTVSRIRTEHFPLTLESARPSHTSQYLCASSDPQTQETQYFGPGTRLLVL.

CDR3 sequence: CASSVVVKEDSPYEQYF. The CDR3 DNA is TGTGCCAGCAGCGTAGTAGTAAAAGAGGACAGCCCCTACGAGCAGTACTTC. The J gene is TRBJ2-7, the V gene TRBV9; D possibly corresponds to TRBD1 (6 bases). Germline V lookup: CDR1 SGDLS, CDR2 YYNGEE. V gave up 0 bases and J gave up 2 bases, with 18 bases separating them. CDR3 length: 17 residues.

V gene TRBV14 combines with J gene TRBJ1-1; the D is unclear. The length of the CDR3 is 13 residues. Germline V gives CDR1 SGHDN, CDR2 FVKESK. Trimming removed 4 bases from V and 2 bases from J, with 8 bases in between. CDR3 in DNA: TGTGCCAGCAGCCTGGTCCCTAACACTGAAGCTTTCTTT. As protein: CASSLVPNTEAFF.

This clone was observed once. The V call is TRBV11-3, the J call TRBJ2-7; weak D call: TRBD2 (6 bases). V gave up 2 bases and J gave up 6 bases, with 8 bases separating them. This CDR3 comprises 12 residues. Germline assignment: CDR1 SGHNT and CDR2 YENEEA. Here the CDR3 reads CASSLMGGEQYF. DNA of the CDR3: TGTGCCAGCAGCTTAATGGGGGGCGAGCAGTACTTC.

The J gene is TRBJ1-2, the V gene TRBV28; D remains unclear. The CDR3 is 13 amino acids. From germline, CDR1 is MDHEN and CDR2 SYDVKM. V was cut by 6 bases and J by 2 bases, with 10 bases left in between. CDR3 sequence: CASRVTKNYGYTF. CDR3 DNA sequence: TGTGCCAGCAGGGTTACGAAAAACTATGGCTACACCTTC.